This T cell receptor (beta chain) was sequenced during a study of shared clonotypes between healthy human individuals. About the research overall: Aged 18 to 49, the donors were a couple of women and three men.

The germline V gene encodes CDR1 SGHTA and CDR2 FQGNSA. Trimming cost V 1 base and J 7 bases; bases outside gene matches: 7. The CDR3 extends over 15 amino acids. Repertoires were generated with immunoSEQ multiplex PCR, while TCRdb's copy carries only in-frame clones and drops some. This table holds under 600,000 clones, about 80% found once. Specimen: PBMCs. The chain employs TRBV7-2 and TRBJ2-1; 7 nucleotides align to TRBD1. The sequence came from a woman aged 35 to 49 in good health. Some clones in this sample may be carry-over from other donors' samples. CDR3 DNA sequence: TGTGCCAGCAGCTTAGTGACAGGGAAAGTAAATGAGCAGTTCTTC. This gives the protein CASSLVTGKVNEQFF.